This T cell receptor (beta chain) was found in a study of vaccination and CD4 T cells after COVID-19. Cultured CD4+ T-cell DNA underwent Oncomine TCR Beta short-read sequencing. TCRdb re-called the PCR reads through MiXCR, storing one row per CDR3 protein. The sample has about 8,900 distinct CDR3 sequences; around 64% are singletons. As for treatment: approximately nine-day PBMC culture with coronavirus spike peptide pools or control peptides (ViraFEST assay). ViraFEST used peptide pools to expand antigen-specific T cells before TCR sequencing. The V end was cut by 6 bases, the J end by 0 bases, with 14 bases between. The CDR3 is 15 amino acids. The germline gives CDR1 MDHEN, CDR2 SYDVKM. As regards this clonotype: What it recognizes is unknown.

Sequenced material: CD4+ T cells from blood, cultured in vitro. The V gene is TRBV28, the J gene TRBJ1-2; D possibly corresponds to TRBD1 (6 bases). This sequence originates from a human donor who had recovered from COVID-19. The CDR3 is CASRQGGVTNYGYTF. CDR3 nucleotide sequence: TGTGCCAGCAGACAAGGGGGGGTAACTAACTATGGCTACACCTTC.